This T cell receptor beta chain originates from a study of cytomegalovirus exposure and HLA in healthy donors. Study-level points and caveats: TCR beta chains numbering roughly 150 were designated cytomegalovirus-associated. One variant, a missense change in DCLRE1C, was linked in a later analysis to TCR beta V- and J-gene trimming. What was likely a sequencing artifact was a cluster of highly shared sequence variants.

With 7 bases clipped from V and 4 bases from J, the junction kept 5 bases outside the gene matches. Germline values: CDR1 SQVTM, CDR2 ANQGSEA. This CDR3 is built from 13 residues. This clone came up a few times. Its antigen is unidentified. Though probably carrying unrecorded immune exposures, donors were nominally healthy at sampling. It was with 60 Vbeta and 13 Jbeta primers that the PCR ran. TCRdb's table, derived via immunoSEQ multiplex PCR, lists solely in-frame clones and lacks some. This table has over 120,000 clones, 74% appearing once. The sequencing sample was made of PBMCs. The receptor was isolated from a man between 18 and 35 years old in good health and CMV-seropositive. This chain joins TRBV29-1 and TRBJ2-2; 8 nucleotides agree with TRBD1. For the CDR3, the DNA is TGCAGCGCTAGGACAGGGAGCACCGGGGAGCTGTTTTTT. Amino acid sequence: CSARTGSTGELFF.